The following is a T cell receptor (beta chain) sequence with its context. Its specificity is not known. This sample is part of a study of cytomegalovirus exposure and HLA in healthy donors. General observations from the study: The majority of TCR sequences were rare, yet some public TCRs appeared in many donors. By HLA locus, TCR association rates varied in a later analysis, with DRB1 showing the most and HLA-C the fewest.

The primer mix had 60 Vbeta and 13 Jbeta primers. Clones were sequenced by immunoSEQ multiplex PCR, and TCRdb holds only the in-frame ones, with some missing. The table lists around 190,000 clones, 75% to 80% of them singletons. Donors showed nominal health when sampled, although they likely had unrecorded immune exposures. Deletions cut 3 bases from V and 6 bases from J, with 12 bases between. Per germline, CDR1 LNHDA and CDR2 SQIVND (reference sequence). This CDR3 contains 13 residues. The sequenced material came from PBMCs. The chain combines TRBV19 with TRBJ2-7; D uncertain. This clonotype was sampled from a woman in her thirties in good health and CMV-seropositive. The CDR3 nucleotides are TGTGCCAGTAGTATCGGTTTGTCTCGCGAGCAGTACTTC. This encodes CASSIGLSREQYF.